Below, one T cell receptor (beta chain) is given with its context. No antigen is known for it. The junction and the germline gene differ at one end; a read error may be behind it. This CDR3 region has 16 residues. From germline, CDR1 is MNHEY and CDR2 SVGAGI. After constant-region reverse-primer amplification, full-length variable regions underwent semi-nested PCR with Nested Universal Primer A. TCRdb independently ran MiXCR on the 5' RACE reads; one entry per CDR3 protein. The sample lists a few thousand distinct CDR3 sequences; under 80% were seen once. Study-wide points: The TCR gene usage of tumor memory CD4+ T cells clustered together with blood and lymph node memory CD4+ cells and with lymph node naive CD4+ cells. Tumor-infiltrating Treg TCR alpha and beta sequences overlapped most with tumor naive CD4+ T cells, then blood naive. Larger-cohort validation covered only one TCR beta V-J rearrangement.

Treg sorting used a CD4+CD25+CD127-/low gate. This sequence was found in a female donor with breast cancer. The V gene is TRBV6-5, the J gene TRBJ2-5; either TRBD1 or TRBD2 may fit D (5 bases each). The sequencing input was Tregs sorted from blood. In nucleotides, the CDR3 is TGTGCCAGCAGTCGAACAACCGGGACCGATGAAGAGGCCCAGTACTTC. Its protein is CASSRTTGTDEEAQYF.